In this sample, the clone carrying this TCR beta chain turned up a few times. Time point of the sample: pre-sensitization, week 0. Documented treatment: therapeutic diphenylcyclopropenone sensitization with weekly scalp DPC. TCRdb fed the RACE reads into MiXCR, producing one record per CDR3 protein. The top ten clones hold 5.5% to 6.5% of a sample with roughly 38,000 distinct CDR3 sequences, around 12% of them seen once. This record belongs to a study of human T cells and chemical hapten exposure. Trimming left V 3 bases short and J 2 bases short, with 11 bases between. The CDR3 totals 14 residues. From germline, CDR1 is SGHTA and CDR2 FQGNSA.

This rearrangement joins TRBV7-2 to TRBJ2-7, with D hard to call. The sequencing used whole blood, collected in connection with sensitization to the hapten diphenylcyclopropenone (DPC). The receptor comes from a woman in her 30s with alopecia areata. Some clones in this sample may be carry-over from other donors' samples. CDR3 protein: CASSFGPSTYEQYF. The CDR3 coding sequence is TGTGCCAGCAGCTTTGGACCCTCCACCTACGAGCAGTACTTC. The whole variable domain, filled in from reference TRBV7-2 and TRBJ2-7, reads GAGVSQSPSNKVTEKGKDVELRCDPISGHTALYWYRQSLGQGLEFLIYFQGNSAPDKSGLPSDRFSAERTGGSVSTLTIQRTQQEDSAVYLCASSFGPSTYEQYFGPGTRLTVT.